These 22 T cell receptor beta chains came from one sample sequenced in a study of vaccination effects on CD4 cells after COVID-19. Upon completion of 10 days in culture, CD4+ T cells were isolated. These receptors' antigens are unknown. Clones were read by immunoSEQ multiplex PCR, and TCRdb kept only the in-frame ones, dropping some. The top ten clones hold approximately 12% of a sample with approximately 45,000 clones, roughly three quarters of them seen once. The specimen comprised CD4+ T cells from PBMCs cultured without peptide, sampled before COVID-19 vaccination. The receptors come from a human donor who had a prior SARS-CoV-2 infection.

The V call is TRBV30, the J call TRBJ2-5; D remains ambiguous. The V and J ends lost 0 bases and 4 bases respectively, with 12 bases between them. This CDR3 has 14 amino acids. The V gene's germline CDR1 is GTSNPN and CDR2 SVGIG (reference sequence). CDR3 DNA: TGTGCCTGGAGTGTACACTGGAAAGGAGAGACCCAGTACTTC. As protein: CAWSVHWKGETQYF.

The chain joins TRBV5-6 to TRBJ2-1; no clear D. This CDR3 contains 14 residues. Trimming shortened V by 7 bases and J by 7 bases, and 18 bases separated the two germline ends. Per the germline V gene, CDR1 is SGHDT and CDR2 is YYEEEE. As DNA, the CDR3 is TGTGCCAGCTTGCGCCCCGGCGAGGTGAATGAGCAGTTCTTC. Translation: CASLRPGEVNEQFF.

The V and J genes are TRBV10-3 and TRBJ2-2, with no clear D. Between the trimmed V and J ends, which lost 4 bases and 5 bases, there was a span of 17 bases. Germline CDR1 and CDR2: ENHRY and SYGVKD. This CDR3 has 16 residues. The CDR3: CAISGPSVGWTGELFF. CDR3 in DNA: TGTGCCATCAGTGGCCCTTCGGTCGGGTGGACCGGGGAGCTGTTTTTT.

V gene TRBV6-5 combines with J gene TRBJ2-7, with a tentative D call TRBD1 (5 bases). Between the trimmed V and J ends, which lost 4 bases and 3 bases, there was a span of 13 bases. The CDR3 runs to 14 residues. Germline values: CDR1 MNHEY, CDR2 SVGAGI. The CDR3 here is CASSSQGDLYEQYF. In DNA, the CDR3 is TGTGCCAGCAGTTCTCAAGGGGATCTCTACGAGCAGTACTTC.

The chain has TRBV7-3 and TRBJ1-1, with D tentatively TRBD1 (5 bases). CDR3 size: 14 residues. Between the trimmed V and J ends, which lost 2 bases and 1 base, there was a span of 8 bases. CDR1 and CDR2 from the germline V gene are SGHTA and FQGTGA. CDR3 sequence: CASSLSGTNTEAFF. The CDR3 nucleotides are TGTGCCAGCAGCTTATCCGGGACGAACACTGAAGCTTTCTTT.

This chain joins TRBV27 and TRBJ1-5; 7 nucleotides agree with TRBD1. With V trimmed by 5 bases and J by 0 bases, 4 bases remained unmatched. The CDR3 runs 15 residues. Germline CDR1 is MNHEY and CDR2 is SMNVEV (reference sequence). CDR3 DNA: TGTGCCAGCAGTCTTGACAGGGATAGCAATCAGCCCCAGCATTTT. It yields the protein CASSLDRDSNQPQHF.

This clone was seen just once. V usage is TRBV12-5 and J usage is TRBJ2-3; D possibly corresponds to TRBD2 (5 bases). V lost 7 bases to trimming and J lost 6 bases, with 17 bases between them. The CDR3 loop spans 14 amino acids. CDR1 and CDR2 from the germline V gene are LGHNT and FRNRAP. CDR3 protein: CASVLRGVADTQYF. The DNA for the CDR3 is TGTGCTAGTGTCCTACGGGGAGTTGCGGATACGCAGTATTTT.

This clone was picked up a small number of times. This chain uses TRBV7-9 with TRBJ1-2, with TRBD1 matching over 7 bases. The germline gives CDR1 SEHNR, CDR2 FQNEAQ (reference sequence). V shed 2 bases, J shed 0 bases, and the junction held 3 bases outside the gene matches. This CDR3 contains 15 residues. CDR3 protein: CASSLRDRANYGYTF. CDR3 nucleotides: TGTGCCAGCAGCTTAAGGGACAGAGCTAACTATGGCTACACCTTC.

The chain is built from TRBV3-1 (or the pseudogene TRBV3-2) and TRBJ2-7, with 12 bases fitting TRBD1. Trimming took 2 bases from V and 7 from J; bases not matched to a gene: 9. Germline loops: CDR1 LGHDT, CDR2 YNNKEL (reference sequence). The CDR3 covers 16 residues. The CDR3 DNA sequence: TGTGCCAGCAGCCAAAAGGGGGGGACAGGGGGCCAAGAGCAGTACTTC. It codes for CASSQKGGTGGQEQYF.

This sequence joins TRBV2 and TRBJ2-3; possible D gene TRBD2, 5 bases. CDR3 length: 17 residues. Germline CDR1 and CDR2: SNHLY and FYNNEI. V was cut by 4 bases and J by 1 base, with 18 bases left in between. The CDR3 nucleotides are TGTGCCAGCAGTGGGGAGAGAACCATGATGGGCACAGATACGCAGTATTTT. Its protein is CASSGERTMMGTDTQYF.

The rearrangement links TRBV30 to TRBJ2-5; TRBD2 might be the D (7 bases). In germline, CDR1 is GTSNPN, CDR2 SVGIG (reference sequence). Trimming pared 4 bases from V and 4 bases from J, leaving 19 bases between. This CDR3 contains 15 residues. In nucleotides, the CDR3 is TGTGCCTGGAACCAACTACAGGGAGGGGGAGAGACCCAGTACTTC. It specifies CAWNQLQGGGETQYF.

CDR3 sequence (DNA): TGTGCCATCAGTGAGTCGGAGGGGGGCTATGAAAAACTGTTTTTT. This codes for CAISESEGGYEKLFF. The rearrangement joins TRBV10-3 to TRBJ1-4, with D maybe TRBD1 (6 bases). V was pared by 0 bases and J by 6 bases, with 11 bases between. Germline V CDR1 and CDR2: ENHRY, SYGVKD. The CDR3 runs to 15 residues.

The chain links TRBV9 to TRBJ2-5; the match to TRBD2 covers 13 bases. Trimming cost V 3 bases and J 3 bases; bases outside gene matches: 2. This CDR3 has 15 amino acids. CDR1 and CDR2 (germline): SGDLS, YYNGEE. CDR3 loop: CASSAGLAGEETQYF. The CDR3 DNA follows: TGTGCCAGCAGCGCTGGACTAGCGGGGGAAGAGACCCAGTACTTC.

V and J are TRBV7-2 and TRBJ1-2; D uncertain. V lost 3 bases and J 5 bases, leaving 7 bases between the germline ends. The CDR3 is 12 amino acids. Germline-derived CDR1 and CDR2 are SGHTA and FQGNSA. The CDR3 DNA is TGTGCCAGCAGCTTCCCAAATTATGGCTACACCTTC. Its translation is CASSFPNYGYTF.

This clone has only one observation. The rearrangement uses TRBV5-1 and TRBJ2-3; no firm D call. Trimming shortened V by 1 base and J by 0 bases, and 12 bases separated the two germline ends. The CDR3 has 16 residues. CDR1 and CDR2 from the germline V gene are SGHRS and YFSETQ. DNA of the CDR3: TGCGCCAGCAGCTTGATCGGCGGTTATAGCACAGATACGCAGTATTTT. This codes for CASSLIGGYSTDTQYF.

In its sample, this clone was seen once. J is TRBJ1-2 and V is TRBV18; 7 nucleotides align to TRBD1. Germline-derived CDR1 and CDR2 are KGHSH and LQKENI. This CDR3 region has 14 residues. Trimming at V came to 3 bases and at J to 4 bases, leaving 5 bases not matched to a gene. The chain's CDR3 is CASSPGQFFYGYTF. CDR3 coding DNA: TGTGCCAGCTCACCGGGACAGTTCTTCTATGGCTACACCTTC. Complete variable domain (other parts from reference TRBV18 and TRBJ1-2): NAGVMQNPRHLVRRRGQEARLRCSPMKGHSHVYWYRQLPEEGLKFMVYLQKENIIDESGMPKERFSAEFPKEGPSILRIQQVVRGDSAAYFCASSPGQFFYGYTFGSGTRLTVV.

The table lists this clone with a few counts. The gene calls are TRBV5-5 and TRBJ2-3; D remains unclear. This CDR3 has 15 amino acids. V was cut by 1 base and J by 5 bases, with 14 bases left in between. Germline V gene sequence: CDR1 SGHKS, CDR2 YYEKEE (reference sequence). The CDR3 is CASSLRVLGGDTQYF. CDR3 sequence (DNA): TGTGCCAGCAGCTTGCGGGTTTTGGGTGGAGATACGCAGTATTTT. The whole variable domain, filled in from reference TRBV5-5 and TRBJ2-3, reads DAGVTQSPTHLIKTRGQQVTLRCSPISGHKSVSWYQQVLGQGPQFIFQYYEKEERGRGNFPDRFSARQFPNYSSELNVNALLLGDSALYLCASSLRVLGGDTQYFGPGTRLTVL.

The CDR3 nucleotides read TGTGCCAGCAGCGCAGCCACGGCGGGCTATGGCTACACCTTC. This encodes CASSAATAGYGYTF. The rearrangement joins TRBV9 to TRBJ1-2, with D hard to call. The length of the CDR3 is 14 residues. Between the trimmed V and J ends, which lost 3 bases and 4 bases, there was a span of 13 bases. Germline V lookup: CDR1 SGDLS, CDR2 YYNGEE.

The gene calls are TRBV5-4 and TRBJ2-7, with a possible D match to TRBD2 (5 bases). Germline CDR1 SGHNT, CDR2 YYREEE (reference sequence). The CDR3 has 15 residues. Trimming removed 4 bases at V and 2 bases at J, with 16 bases between. The chain's CDR3 is CASSMEASRPYEQYF. The CDR3 DNA follows: TGTGCCAGCAGCATGGAGGCTAGCCGACCCTACGAGCAGTACTTC.

The chain links TRBV24-1 to TRBJ2-7; 7 positions agree with TRBD2. V was clipped by 9 bases and J by 2 bases; unmatched bases: 6. This CDR3 has 13 amino acids. In germline, CDR1 is KGHDR, CDR2 SFDVKD. DNA of the CDR3: TGTGCCACCCGCGGGAGCGACACCTACGAGCAGTACTTC. Encoded protein: CATRGSDTYEQYF.

V gene TRBV5-1 combines with J gene TRBJ1-6; D remains ambiguous. Per the germline V gene, CDR1 is SGHRS and CDR2 is YFSETQ. The CDR3 has 15 residues. The ends were cut back, 0 bases at V and 4 bases at J, with 8 bases in the middle. CDR3 sequence reads: CASSLDGPYNSPLHF. The CDR3 region has the DNA TGCGCCAGCAGCTTGGACGGTCCGTATAATTCACCCCTCCACTTT.

This CDR3 reads CASSRTRDSLYEQYF. CDR3 bases: TGTGCCAGCTCACGCACCCGGGACAGCTTGTACGAGCAGTACTTC. The gene calls are TRBV18 and TRBJ2-7; 7 bases fit TRBD1. The CDR3 loop spans 15 amino acids. V gave up 4 bases and J gave up 4 bases; unmatched junction bases: 10. In germline, CDR1 is KGHSH, CDR2 LQKENI.